The 30 T cell receptor beta chains listed next were all sequenced from one sample in a study of Ad26.COV2.S vaccination and SARS-CoV-2 variants. As for treatment: roughly 18 received Ad26.COV2.S at low or high dose, single or two shots; about 5 received placebo; per-sample allocation not given. Day 63 after the first injection of vaccine or placebo was the sampling time. This table comes from immunoSEQ multiplex PCR, and its TCRdb copy is limited to in-frame clones, with some not included. The sample consists of about 440,000 clones, less than 95% of them appearing once. Here the sequenced sample was peripheral blood, taken in a trial of Ad26.COV2.S vaccine versus placebo. All receptors come from a person between 18 and 65 years old who received the Ad26.COV2.S COVID-19 vaccine or a placebo.

CDR3: CASSFGGQGNYGYTF. The CDR3 nucleotides read TGTGCCAGCAGCTTTGGGGGTCAGGGCAACTATGGCTACACCTTC. The chain links TRBV5-6 to TRBJ1-2; a possible D gene is TRBD1 (5 bases). The length of the CDR3 is 15 residues. Per the germline V gene, CDR1 is SGHDT and CDR2 is YYEEEE. V lost 2 bases, J lost 2 bases, and 13 bases lay in between.

The chain couples TRBV2 to TRBJ2-5; D is perhaps TRBD1 (5 bases). The V gene's germline CDR1 is SNHLY and CDR2 FYNNEI. This CDR3 contains 14 residues. V lost 7 bases, J lost 5 bases, and 17 bases lay in between. This CDR3 reads CASNILGPRETQYF. The DNA for the CDR3 is TGTGCCAGCAATATTTTGGGGCCTCGGGAGACCCAGTACTTC.

The genes are TRBV7-9 and TRBJ2-2; 11 positions match TRBD2. Germline CDR1 reads SEHNR; CDR2 reads FQNEAQ (reference sequence). The CDR3 is 19 residues long. The V segment lost 2 bases and the J segment 0 bases; nucleotides outside the gene matches: 8. CDR3 sequence reads: CASSLLRGTSGANTGELFF. DNA for the CDR3: TGTGCCAGCAGCTTACTGCGGGGGACTAGCGGAGCGAACACCGGGGAGCTGTTTTTT.

V usage is TRBV3-1 (or the pseudogene TRBV3-2) and J usage is TRBJ1-2; tentative D call: TRBD1 (5 bases). The germline V gene has CDR1 LGHDT and CDR2 YNNKEL (reference sequence). This CDR3 comprises 17 residues. The ends were cut back, 2 bases at V and 4 bases at J, with 20 bases in the middle. As DNA, the CDR3 is TGTGCCAGCAGCCAACGGAACCCTCCAGGGACGACCTATGGCTACACCTTC. This codes for CASSQRNPPGTTYGYTF.

This clone has only one observation. The same CDR3 arises from other DNA sequences in this sample as well. The rearrangement links TRBV29-1 to TRBJ2-7; no reliable D call. The CDR3 totals 11 residues. Looked up from germline, CDR1 is SQVTM and CDR2 is ANQGSEA. With 4 bases removed from V and 0 bases from J, the gap between germline ends came to 4 bases. CDR3 nucleotides: TGCAGCGTTGGGGACTCCTACGAGCAGTACTTC. Translation: CSVGDSYEQYF.

The rearrangement joins TRBV28 to TRBJ2-3, with 11 bases that match TRBD2. The trim removed 2 bases at V and 0 bases at J, leaving 10 bases unmatched. Germline CDR1 and CDR2: MDHEN and SYDVKM. The CDR3 length is 19 residues. The CDR3 sequence is CASSLGLAGGLRSTDTQYF. In DNA, the CDR3 is TGTGCCAGCAGTTTAGGGCTAGCGGGAGGCTTACGAAGCACAGATACGCAGTATTTT. Using reference TRBV28 and TRBJ2-3 for the parts outside the CDR3, the full variable domain is DVKVTQSSRYLVKRTGEKVFLECVQDMDHENMFWYRQDPGLGLRLIYFSYDVKMKEKGDIPEGYSVSREKKERFSLILESASTNQTSMYLCASSLGLAGGLRSTDTQYFGPGTRLTVL.

V and J are TRBV5-6 and TRBJ1-3; D is undetermined. V dropped 0 bases and J dropped 2 bases, with 12 bases sitting between them. Germline assignment: CDR1 SGHDT and CDR2 YYEEEE. This CDR3 is built from 16 residues. The CDR3 loop is CASSLDLGRTGNTIYF. CDR3 coding DNA: TGTGCCAGCAGCTTGGACCTAGGACGGACTGGAAACACCATATATTTT.

This clone was counted once. This chain links TRBV7-2 with TRBJ2-5, with D perhaps TRBD1 or TRBD2 (5 bases each). The V and J ends lost 3 bases and 1 base respectively, with 15 bases between them. The CDR3 has 16 residues. The V gene's germline CDR1 is SGHTA and CDR2 FQGNSA. CDR3: CASSLSRDGFQETQYF. For the CDR3, the DNA is TGTGCCAGCAGCTTGAGCCGGGACGGGTTCCAAGAGACCCAGTACTTC.

The rearrangement uses TRBV4-3 and TRBJ2-7, with D uncertain. The length of the CDR3 is 19 residues. The V gene lost 0 bases and the J gene lost 4 bases, with 25 bases spanning the gap. The V gene's germline CDR1 is LGHNA and CDR2 YSLEER. CDR3 sequence reads: CASSQEVRTNPSPPYEQYF. The CDR3, as DNA: TGCGCCAGCAGCCAAGAAGTCCGGACCAACCCAAGTCCCCCATACGAGCAGTACTTC.

CDR3 loop: CASSQGALTGAHEQYF. The CDR3 DNA is TGTGCCAGCAGCCAAGGAGCATTGACAGGGGCCCACGAGCAGTACTTC. V and J are TRBV4-2 and TRBJ2-7; TRBD1 agrees at 8 bases. V lost 1 base, J lost 5 bases, and 10 bases stayed unmatched. CDR3 length equals 16 residues. Looked up from germline, CDR1 is LGHNA and CDR2 is YNFKEQ.

This clone was found once. The chain links TRBV5-4 to TRBJ2-7; weak D call: TRBD2 (6 bases). The V and J ends lost 0 bases and 5 bases respectively, with 9 bases between them. Germline-derived CDR1 and CDR2 are SGHNT and YYREEE (reference sequence). This CDR3 spans 13 amino acids. CDR3 residues: CASSLAQRDEQYF. CDR3 DNA sequence: TGTGCCAGCAGCTTGGCCCAGCGGGACGAGCAGTACTTC.

This chain uses TRBV5-1 with TRBJ1-1, with D unresolved. This CDR3 region has 14 residues. Germline CDR1 is SGHRS and CDR2 is YFSETQ. V lost 0 bases and J lost 2, with 8 bases in between. CDR3 in DNA: TGCGCCAGCAGCTTGGAGGGAAGCAACACTGAAGCTTTCTTT. Amino acid sequence: CASSLEGSNTEAFF. Full variable domain (remainder filled in from reference TRBV5-1 and TRBJ1-1): KAGVTQTPRYLIKTRGQQVTLSCSPISGHRSVSWYQQTPGQGLQFLFEYFSETQRNKGNFPGRFSGRQFSNSRSEMNVSTLELGDSALYLCASSLEGSNTEAFFGQGTRLTVV.

Comment on this clone: Other DNA sequences in this sample translate to the same CDR3. The CDR3 DNA is TGTGCCAGCAGCTTAAGGCTAGCGGCCTACAATGAGCAGTTCTTC. It encodes CASSLRLAAYNEQFF. V is TRBV7-3 and J is TRBJ2-1; TRBD2 aligns across 7 bases. The CDR3 extends over 15 amino acids. The germline V gene has CDR1 SGHTA and CDR2 FQGTGA. Trimming removed 1 base from V and 2 bases from J; junction bases left unmatched: 2.

V is TRBV7-9 and J is TRBJ2-1; TRBD2 matches at 12 bases. The CDR3 totals 17 residues. With V trimmed by 5 bases and J by 6 bases, 11 bases remained unmatched. Germline V CDR1 and CDR2: SEHNR, FQNEAQ (reference sequence). CDR3 nucleotides: TGTGCCAGCAGCCCATCCCGACTAGCGGGAGAACCCAATGAGCAGTTCTTC. Amino acids: CASSPSRLAGEPNEQFF.

The chain joins TRBV19 to TRBJ1-1; 8 bases are shared with TRBD1. The junction had 4 bases not matched to a gene; V was cut back by 0 bases and J by 4 bases. There are 15 residues in the CDR3. From germline, CDR1 is LNHDA and CDR2 SQIVND (reference sequence). DNA of the CDR3: TGTGCCAGTAGTATAGACCAGACAGGGGCCACTGAAGCTTTCTTT. Translation: CASSIDQTGATEAFF.

The rearrangement links TRBV10-1 to TRBJ2-1; 10 bases map to TRBD2. With V trimmed by 5 bases and J by 3 bases, 4 bases remained unmatched. CDR3 length equals 15 residues. CDR1 WNHNN and CDR2 SYGVQD come from the germline V gene (reference sequence). This CDR3 reads CASSLLAGIYNEQFF. For the CDR3, the DNA is TGCGCCAGCAGTCTACTAGCGGGGATCTACAATGAGCAGTTCTTC.

In regard to this clone: This specimen includes other DNA sequences encoding the same CDR3. This sequence joins TRBV18 and TRBJ1-6; D is unresolved. Trimming took off 0 bases at V and 10 bases at J, with 4 bases between the two ends. The CDR3 is made up of 12 amino acids. Germline V gene data show CDR1 as KGHSH and CDR2 as LQKENI. The CDR3 reads CASSPPGSPLHF. CDR3 bases: TGTGCCAGCTCACCACCGGGGTCACCCCTCCACTTT.

The CDR3 spells CASRQLDRTGRTDTQYF. CDR3 nucleotide sequence: TGTGCCAGCAGACAATTGGACAGGACGGGACGCACAGATACGCAGTATTTT. This chain uses TRBV28 with TRBJ2-3, with 7 nucleotides matching TRBD1. V was pared by 6 bases and J by 1 base, with 13 bases of the junction left unmatched. CDR3 length: 17 residues. The germline V gene encodes CDR1 MDHEN and CDR2 SYDVKM.

The chain has TRBV11-2 and TRBJ1-1, with TRBD1 matching over 10 bases. The CDR3 runs 10 residues. V gave up 8 bases and J gave up 10 bases; unmatched junction bases: 1. From germline, CDR1 is SGHAT and CDR2 FQNNGV. CDR3 residues: CASRDRGAFF. CDR3 in DNA: TGTGCCAGCCGGGACAGGGGAGCTTTCTTT.

The CDR3 here is CASSLRGPGSSYEQYF. CDR3 sequence (DNA): TGTGCCAGCAGTTTAAGGGGACCCGGGAGCTCCTACGAGCAGTACTTC. The V and J genes are TRBV28 and TRBJ2-7, with D tentatively TRBD2 (6 bases). Germline CDR1 reads MDHEN; CDR2 reads SYDVKM. The CDR3 is 16 amino acids. V was pared by 2 bases and J by 0 bases, with 14 bases between.

This chain uses TRBV7-8 with TRBJ2-7, with D maybe TRBD1 (6 bases). Germline-derived CDR1 and CDR2 are SGHVS and FQNEAQ. V shed 5 bases and J shed 4 bases, with 15 bases lying between them. CDR3 length: 14 amino acids. CDR3 in amino acids: CASSVLQGTYEQYF. The CDR3 nucleotides read TGTGCCAGCAGCGTGCTACAGGGCACGTACGAGCAGTACTTC. The entire variable domain, with the rest obtained from reference TRBV7-8 and TRBJ2-7, is as follows: GAGVSQSPRYKVAKRGQDVALRCDPISGHVSLFWYQQALGQGPEFLTYFQNEAQLDKSGLPSDRFFAERPEGSVSTLKIQRTQQEDSAVYLCASSVLQGTYEQYFGPGTRLTVT.

The rearrangement links TRBV7-2 to TRBJ2-3, with D possibly being TRBD1 or TRBD2 (6 bases each). With 0 bases removed from V and 6 bases from J, the gap between germline ends came to 10 bases. This CDR3 is built from 14 residues. Germline assignment: CDR1 SGHTA and CDR2 FQGNSA. The CDR3 DNA is TGTGCCAGCAGCTTAGCGCTAGGGGGGGATACGCAGTATTTT. Protein product: CASSLALGGDTQYF.

The chain uses TRBV4-1 and TRBJ1-2; 11 bases match TRBD1. The CDR3 extends over 14 amino acids. Per the germline V gene, CDR1 is MGHRA and CDR2 is YSYEKL. Germline trimming cut 8 bases from V and 12 bases from J; bases unmatched to any gene: 14. The CDR3 nucleotides are TGCGCCAGCTCACCTTCCCCGGACAGGGGGCAGAACACCTTC. This translates into CASSPSPDRGQNTF.

The V gene is TRBV7-9, the J gene TRBJ1-5; 7 bases match TRBD1. Trimming cost V 4 bases and J 3 bases; bases outside gene matches: 3. The germline V gene encodes CDR1 SEHNR and CDR2 FQNEAQ (reference sequence). The CDR3 runs 14 residues. The chain's CDR3 is CASSYQGVNQPQHF. The CDR3, as DNA: TGTGCCAGCAGCTATCAGGGGGTCAATCAGCCCCAGCATTTT.

V gene TRBV18 combines with J gene TRBJ2-1; 7 nucleotides line up with TRBD1. V gave up 5 bases and J gave up 6 bases; unmatched junction bases: 10. CDR3 size: 15 residues. From germline, CDR1 is KGHSH and CDR2 LQKENI. The CDR3 bases are TGTGCCAGCTCAGAGAGGGGGCTTTTTATCAATGAGCAGTTCTTC. It translates to CASSERGLFINEQFF.

The rearrangement links TRBV4-2 to TRBJ2-7; D perhaps matches TRBD2 (5 bases). There are 14 residues in the CDR3. V lost 1 base, J lost 3 bases, and 10 bases lay in between. Per the germline V gene, CDR1 is LGHNA and CDR2 is YNFKEQ. The CDR3 coding sequence is TGTGCCAGCAGCCAAGGTGGGAGCGTCTACGAGCAGTACTTC. Protein: CASSQGGSVYEQYF.

This clone was counted only a few times. V gene TRBV4-2 combines with J gene TRBJ1-1; 7 nucleotides align to TRBD1. V lost 0 bases and J lost 7; bases outside the gene matches: 2. From germline, CDR1 is LGHNA and CDR2 YNFKEQ. The CDR3 covers 13 residues. The CDR3 DNA reads as TGTGCCAGCAGCCAAGACAGGGGGGGTGAAGCTTTCTTT. As protein: CASSQDRGGEAFF.

This chain links TRBV9 with TRBJ2-5; the D gene is possibly TRBD2 (5 bases). CDR1 SGDLS and CDR2 YYNGEE come from the germline V gene. This CDR3 has 15 residues. Deletions cut 0 bases from V and 5 bases from J, with 14 bases between. CDR3 region: CASSVDRGWWETQYF. In DNA form, the CDR3 reads TGTGCCAGCAGCGTAGATCGGGGTTGGTGGGAGACCCAGTACTTC.

This sequence joins TRBV30 and TRBJ2-5; 7 nucleotides match TRBD2. Looked up from germline, CDR1 is GTSNPN and CDR2 is SVGIG (reference sequence). The CDR3 extends over 17 amino acids. V trimming: 2 bases; J trimming: 2 bases; junction bases outside the gene matches: 14. The chain's CDR3 is CAWSQGLAAELQETQYF. The CDR3 DNA is TGTGCCTGGAGTCAGGGTCTAGCGGCAGAGCTTCAAGAGACCCAGTACTTC.

The chain employs TRBV7-8 and TRBJ2-1; D perhaps matches TRBD2 (5 bases). The CDR3 totals 15 residues. V lost 2 bases and J 10 bases, leaving 18 bases between the germline ends. Germline CDR1 reads SGHVS; CDR2 reads FQNEAQ. The CDR3 spells CASSLMGGPAAEQFF. For the CDR3, the DNA is TGTGCCAGCAGCTTAATGGGCGGGCCCGCGGCAGAGCAGTTCTTC. Full variable domain (missing parts from reference TRBV7-8 and TRBJ2-1): GAGVSQSPRYKVAKRGQDVALRCDPISGHVSLFWYQQALGQGPEFLTYFQNEAQLDKSGLPSDRFFAERPEGSVSTLKIQRTQQEDSAVYLCASSLMGGPAAEQFFGPGTRLTVL.